A selection of T cell receptor beta chains follows, all from one sample in a study of sequential checkpoint blockade in melanoma. Only in-frame clones appear in the TCRdb table, and some are missing; sequencing was by immunoSEQ multiplex PCR. The sample lists 40,000 or so clones, 75% to 90% occurring once. This sample comprised CD8+ T cells sorted from blood (inferred from file names), obtained from a patient given nivolumab and ipilimumab in sequence. All receptors derive from a human donor with melanoma. CDR3s leave out the opening cysteine and the closing phenylalanine or tryptophan. Fields, in order: V gene, D gene, CDR3 protein. D genes are given only for firm matches.

TRBV25-1	.	ASSEFERNEQF
TRBV5-4	TRBD2	ASSPTGTSGSYEQY
TRBV10-1	.	ASRGQLPSYNEQF
TRBV27	.	ASSPRGPEAF
TRBV9	TRBD2	ASSATSGSFQETQY
TRBV2	TRBD1	ASSAGTGSGNTIY
TRBV4-3	.	ASSQRQGLNQPQH
TRBV13	.	ASSLLGREGEKLF
TRBV6-6	TRBD2	ASSRLAEAYEQF
TRBV6-5	.	ASSSRFDGEKLF
TRBV10-3	.	ASGLASYNEQF
TRBV4-1	TRBD1	ASGQGHYGYT
TRBV7-9	TRBD1	ASSARQGGRSYEQY
TRBV30	.	AWILTGNYGYT
TRBV25-1	.	ASRNTEAF
TRBV10-2	TRBD1	ASMDRGIEAF
TRBV19	.	ASSSFSYNEQF
TRBV19	TRBD1	ASSMGQAGQETQY
TRBV6-1	.	ASSVWADNQPQH
TRBV27	.	ASSLSRGPYEQY
TRBV27	TRBD2	ASSLLGTSGIGNEQF
TRBV4-3	.	ASSQDWALTQPQH
TRBV11-3	.	ASSSGGSEAF
TRBV9	.	ASSVGGGAINEQY
TRBV27	.	ASSGGGPPYGYT
TRBV5-3	TRBD2	ASGTEGLTYEQY
TRBV6-5	TRBD1	ASSYEDRVGEQF
TRBV4-1	.	ASSQDLLAGNNEQF
TRBV5-1	.	ASSLRANGYNEQF
TRBV5-4	.	ASSLPQEGIYEQY
TRBV7-8	.	ASSLGLTGTYGYT
TRBV14	.	ASSQDPQPQH
TRBV5-4	TRBD1	ASSLGTGPRY
TRBV9	.	ASSKDTGYKVQY
TRBV7-9	TRBD1	ASVAQHTGQGVEKLF
TRBV20-1	.	SAPVNYGYT
TRBV27	TRBD1	ASSSGTDYGYT
TRBV9	TRBD1	ASSPGGLATEAF
TRBV7-6	.	ASSRTDYNEQF
TRBV29-1	.	SVSVRAEFPAEQY
TRBV9	TRBD2	ASSVKGAGVTGELF
TRBV19	TRBD2	ASNLAGGPTDTQY
TRBV7-9	.	ASSLARDLTRKLF
TRBV6-6	TRBD2	ASSTSGSLEF
TRBV10-3	.	AISSGSEAF
TRBV4-2	TRBD1	ASSSPGSLGQGFDEQF
TRBV7-6	TRBD2	ASSLAASGDDEQF
TRBV7-7	TRBD2	ASSLAPSGRDQETQY
TRBV2	TRBD1	ASGGQADLRY
TRBV5-1	TRBD1	ASSYRDSTYEQY
TRBV7-9	TRBD2	ASSPPSGRATYEQY
TRBV7-2	TRBD1	ASSPGTGLSDTQY
TRBV28	.	ASRPQGSGYEQY
TRBV27	TRBD1	ASSATGDGYT
TRBV27	.	ASSLSVGAGNTEAF